Listed here are 8 T cell receptor beta chains from one sample, sequenced in a study of T cell responses to AZD1222 COVID-19 vaccine. Assay: immunoSEQ multiplex PCR; the TCRdb copy retains only in-frame clones and omits some. The sample has roughly 140,000 clones, about 87% seen once; the top ten hold 3% to 4%. The sample here was peripheral blood, taken on day 0 of MenACWY control vaccination. These receptors were collected from an adult in good health.

The V call is TRBV24-1, the J call TRBJ1-5; 7 bases line up with TRBD1. V dropped 0 bases and J dropped 1; count of bases not matched to a gene: 8. From germline, CDR1 is KGHDR and CDR2 SFDVKD. The CDR3 is made up of 18 amino acids. CDR3 DNA sequence: TGTGCCACCAGTGATTTGGGTCAGGGGGTAGTAAGCAATCAGCCCCAGCATTTT. The encoded protein is CATSDLGQGVVSNQPQHF.

This chain connects TRBV6-5 to TRBJ2-1; 7 positions match TRBD1. V lost 4 bases and J lost 3; bases outside the gene matches: 9. The germline V gene encodes CDR1 MNHEY and CDR2 SVGAGI. This CDR3 contains 16 residues. CDR3 sequence (DNA): TGTGCCAGCAGTTGGACAGGACGCGGAAACTACAATGAGCAGTTCTTC. The encoded protein is CASSWTGRGNYNEQFF.

This chain links TRBV2 with TRBJ2-2; a weak D match, TRBD1 (5 bases). CDR3 length equals 12 residues. Germline CDR1 reads SNHLY; CDR2 reads FYNNEI. V was trimmed by 7 bases and J by 7 bases, leaving 10 bases between them. CDR3 nucleotide sequence: TGTGCCAGCAACAGGTGGAACGGGGAGCTGTTTTTT. Amino acids: CASNRWNGELFF.

This rearrangement joins TRBV19 to TRBJ2-3, with 8 positions matching TRBD1. Looked up from germline, CDR1 is LNHDA and CDR2 is SQIVND (reference sequence). After removal of 4 bases from V and 4 bases from J, the junction contained 7 bases not matched to a gene. The CDR3 consists of 15 residues. As DNA, the CDR3 is TGTGCCAGTAGTACCTACCTACAGGGGGCAGATACGCAGTATTTT. It yields the protein CASSTYLQGADTQYF.

V is TRBV10-3 and J is TRBJ2-7; D perhaps matches TRBD1 (6 bases). Trimming took off 3 bases at V and 2 bases at J, with 17 bases between the two ends. This CDR3 has 16 residues. Germline V CDR1 and CDR2: ENHRY, SYGVKD. In nucleotides, the CDR3 is TGTGCCATCAGTGACCCCAGGGGCCGAAGCCCCTACGAGCAGTACTTC. Translated: CAISDPRGRSPYEQYF.

This chain links TRBV27 with TRBJ1-5; D not resolved. Germline CDR1 is MNHEY and CDR2 is SMNVEV (reference sequence). The CDR3 runs 14 residues. V was trimmed by 7 bases and J by 1 base, leaving 11 bases between them. The CDR3 loop reads CASKPRQSNQPQHF. DNA for the CDR3: TGTGCCAGCAAACCCAGGCAGAGCAATCAGCCCCAGCATTTT.

This clone was counted a single time. This chain uses TRBV3-1 (or the pseudogene TRBV3-2) with TRBJ1-5; the match to TRBD1 covers 9 bases. After removal of 4 bases from V and 2 bases from J, the junction contained 0 bases not matched to a gene. The CDR3 loop spans 14 amino acids. Germline V lookup: CDR1 LGHDT, CDR2 YNNKEL (reference sequence). CDR3 DNA: TGTGCCAGCAGCCGACAGGGGGGCAATCAGCCCCAGCATTTT. This sequence encodes CASSRQGGNQPQHF.

This rearrangement joins TRBV6-6 to TRBJ1-5; D remains unclear. V shed 0 bases and J shed 3 bases, with 6 bases lying between them. The CDR3 totals 14 residues. Germline lookup yields CDR1 MNHNY and CDR2 SVGAGI (reference sequence). The CDR3 nucleotides are TGTGCCAGCAGTTACTCGATCCTCAATCAGCCCCAGCATTTT. It specifies CASSYSILNQPQHF.